Listed below are T cell receptor beta chains from one sample, sequenced in a study of blood T cell repertoires in COVID-19. Sequencing was performed with immunoSEQ multiplex PCR; in TCRdb, only in-frame clones are kept and a portion is missing. Among roughly 320,000 clones listed, approximately 90% were seen once. Sequenced material: PBMCs or T cells enriched from blood (not recorded which). Receptors originate from a woman aged 25 to 39 who had been exposed to COVID-19. Each CDR3 is given with its conserved first and last residue. A D gene is named only where the DNA matches it firmly. Clone size is not always given. Where it is, it says once, few, many or a class for expanded clones.

j_call clone_size d_call v_call cdr3_aa cdr3_nt
TRBJ1-3 . . TRBV4-3 CASSQDPPPSSGNTIYF TGCGCCAGCAGCCAAGATCCCCCCCCTAGCTCTGGAAACACCATATATTTT
TRBJ2-7 . TRBD1 TRBV10-3 CAISAEGASYEQYF TGTGCCATCAGTGCTGAGGGGGCCTCCTACGAGCAGTACTTC
TRBJ2-2 . . TRBV5-5 CASSSRKARVGELFF TGTGCCAGCAGCTCCCGGAAGGCACGGGTTGGGGAGCTGTTTTTT
TRBJ1-6 . . TRBV11-3 CASSSDSTGNSPLHF TGTGCCAGCAGCTCTGACAGTACTGGGAATTCACCCCTCCACTTT
TRBJ2-1 . . TRBV7-6 CASSLNMRRGSSYNEQFF TGTGCCAGCAGCTTGAACATGAGAAGAGGGAGCTCCTACAATGAGCAGTTCTTC
TRBJ1-6 . TRBD1 TRBV7-8 CASSLARQGISSYNSPLHF TGTGCCAGCAGCTTGGCAAGACAGGGAATAAGCTCCTATAATTCACCCCTCCACTTT
TRBJ1-2 . . TRBV21-1 CASSNRTVLNYGYTF TGTGCCAGCAGCAACAGAACAGTTCTCAACTATGGCTACACCTTC
TRBJ1-2 . TRBD1 TRBV6-5 CASSFWTGGLSYTF TGTGCCAGCAGTTTCTGGACAGGGGGCTTGAGCTACACCTTC
TRBJ1-2 few . TRBV10-3 CAIRGQLANYGYTF TGTGCCATCAGAGGACAGTTAGCTAACTATGGCTACACCTTC
TRBJ1-5 . . TRBV10-1 CASSETPGGKPNQPQHF TGCGCCAGCAGTGAAACCCCGGGGGGCAAACCCAATCAGCCCCAGCATTTT
TRBJ1-6 . . TRBV9 CASSVGGAYNSPLHF TGTGCCAGCAGCGTCGGAGGGGCTTATAATTCACCCCTCCACTTT
TRBJ1-1 . . TRBV7-9 CASRRPNTEAFF TGTGCCAGCCGGAGGCCTAACACTGAAGCTTTCTTT
TRBJ1-1 . . TRBV3-1/TRBV3-2 CASSLGDTEAFF TGTGCCAGCAGCCTAGGGGACACTGAAGCTTTCTTT
TRBJ1-1 . . TRBV16 CASSPIAENTEAFF TGTGCCAGCAGCCCCATTGCGGAGAACACTGAAGCTTTCTTT
TRBJ1-6 . TRBD1 TRBV3-1/TRBV3-2 CASSLNRGWNSPLHF TGTGCCAGCAGCCTAAACAGGGGTTGGAATTCACCCCTCCACTTT
TRBJ2-2 . . TRBV21-1 CASSTNQGSYTGELFF TGTGCCAGCAGCACGAACCAGGGGTCATACACCGGGGAGCTGTTTTTT
TRBJ1-2 . . TRBV5-6 CASSSRLDGGYTF TGTGCCAGCAGTTCTCGACTTGACGGGGGCTACACCTTC
TRBJ2-2 . TRBD2 TRBV3-1/TRBV3-2 CASSHRLVAGGRTGELFF TGTGCCAGCAGCCATCGGTTGGTAGCGGGGGGGCGCACCGGGGAGCTGTTTTTT
TRBJ2-1 . . TRBV25-1 CASSESAVLRAGEQFF TGTGCCAGCAGTGAATCTGCAGTTCTTCGAGCAGGTGAGCAGTTCTTC
TRBJ1-1 . . TRBV27 CASSRAGFFFEAFF TGTGCCAGCAGTCGTGCCGGGTTTTTTTTTGAAGCTTTCTTT
TRBJ1-4 . . TRBV4-1 CASSQERGRGYEKLFF TGCGCCAGCAGCCAAGAGCGGGGGAGGGGCTATGAAAAACTGTTTTTT
TRBJ1-4 . . TRBV30 CAWTRNEKLFF TGTGCCTGGACACGGAATGAAAAACTGTTTTTT
TRBJ1-6 . TRBD1 TRBV7-6 CASSPSGGTNSPLHF TGTGCCAGCAGCCCGTCAGGGGGGACTAATTCACCCCTCCACTTT
TRBJ1-2 . . TRBV19 CASGDRPSYTF TGTGCCAGTGGAGACAGGCCGTCCTACACCTTC
TRBJ1-2 few TRBD1 TRBV5-4 CASSLRDRNYGYTF TGTGCCAGCAGCCTACGGGACAGAAACTATGGCTACACCTTC
TRBJ2-2 . TRBD1 TRBV9 CASGQANTGELFF TGTGCCAGTGGACAGGCGAACACCGGGGAGCTGTTTTTT
TRBJ1-5 . TRBD1 TRBV6-5 CASSYDPTGLGPQHF TGTGCCAGCAGTTACGACCCGACAGGGCTGGGGCCCCAGCATTTT
TRBJ2-1 . TRBD2 TRBV4-1 CASSQDTGLAGLWGQFF TGCGCCAGCAGCCAAGATACGGGACTAGCGGGCCTATGGGGGCAGTTCTTC
TRBJ1-1 . . TRBV21-1 CASTPGGLNTEAFF TGTGCCAGCACCCCTGGAGGGTTGAACACTGAAGCTTTCTTT
TRBJ1-1 once . TRBV19 CASTQRVGDSEAFF TGTGCCAGTACCCAGAGGGTGGGCGATAGTGAAGCTTTCTTT
TRBJ2-1 once TRBD2 TRBV19 CASGKRGTGSSYNEQFF TGTGCCAGTGGAAAGCGGGGGACCGGGAGCTCCTACAATGAGCAGTTCTTC
TRBJ2-7 . . TRBV19 CASSGDFRYEQYF TGTGCCAGTAGCGGGGACTTCCGCTACGAGCAGTACTTC
TRBJ2-7 few . TRBV5-6 CASSFTRQGMTYEQYF TGTGCCAGCAGCTTTACGAGGCAGGGCATGACCTACGAGCAGTACTTC
TRBJ2-7 . . TRBV12-3/TRBV12-4 CASSPRSYEQYF TGTGCCAGCAGTCCCCGGTCCTACGAGCAGTACTTC
TRBJ1-5 once TRBD1 TRBV30 CAWSPGGVNQPQHF TGTGCCTGGAGCCCAGGGGGTGTCAATCAGCCCCAGCATTTT
TRBJ1-2 . . TRBV2 CASKAEPKDYGYTF TGTGCCAGCAAGGCGGAACCCAAGGACTATGGCTACACCTTC
TRBJ2-3 once . TRBV5-1 CASSPAQGTQVKDTQYF TGCGCCAGCTCTCCCGCCCAGGGGACCCAGGTGAAGGATACGCAGTATTTT
TRBJ2-7 . TRBD1 TRBV4-1 CASSQLFLGRLDRAFYEQYF TGCGCCAGCAGCCAACTATTTTTGGGGCGACTTGACAGGGCCTTCTACGAGCAGTACTTC
TRBJ1-2 . TRBD1 TRBV19 CASSLGTGGYGYTF TGTGCCAGTAGTCTAGGGACAGGGGGCTATGGCTACACCTTC
TRBJ1-2 . TRBD1 TRBV5-1 CASSREGQGFGYTF TGCGCCAGCAGCCGAGAGGGACAGGGGTTTGGCTACACCTTC
TRBJ2-2 . TRBD2 TRBV19 CASSIDWEGTPGELFF TGTGCCAGTAGTATAGATTGGGAGGGGACCCCCGGGGAGCTGTTTTTT
TRBJ1-2 . TRBD1 TRBV19 CASSQGQIYGYTF TGTGCCAGTAGCCAGGGACAGATCTATGGCTACACCTTC
TRBJ1-2 . TRBD1 TRBV9 CASSLDRVYGYTF TGTGCCAGCAGCCTCGACAGGGTTTATGGCTACACCTTC
TRBJ1-5 . TRBD1 TRBV4-2 CASSQGQGKSGSQPQHF TGTGCCAGCAGCCAGGGACAGGGGAAGTCGGGCAGTCAGCCCCAGCATTTT
TRBJ1-1 . . TRBV30 CAWSVSRSVLQSGAFF TGTGCCTGGAGTGTATCTAGATCTGTGTTGCAGTCCGGGGCTTTCTTT
TRBJ2-7 . . TRBV9 CASSARPQAGEQYF TGTGCCAGCAGCGCCAGACCCCAAGCGGGCGAGCAGTACTTC
TRBJ1-2 . TRBD1 TRBV28 CASSTTGDGYTF TGTGCCAGCAGCACCACAGGGGATGGCTACACCTTC
TRBJ1-1 . TRBD1 TRBV6-5 CASTRQGSNTEAFF TGTGCCAGCACTCGACAGGGTTCGAACACTGAAGCTTTCTTT
TRBJ1-1 . . TRBV7-9 CASSAGAAEAFF TGTGCCAGCAGCGCTGGGGCTGCTGAAGCTTTCTTT
TRBJ1-2 . TRBD1 TRBV9 CASKTGGDRGYTF TGTGCCAGCAAAACAGGGGGCGATAGGGGCTACACCTTC
TRBJ1-6 . . TRBV4-1 CASSQGGGVLLDNSPLHF TGCGCCAGCAGCCAAGGAGGTGGCGTCCTCCTGGATAATTCACCCCTCCACTTT